These T cell receptor beta chains were read from a single sample in a study of blood T cells in healthy people across ages. TCRdb called the 5' RACE reads again in MiXCR, with one record for every CDR3 protein. This table has fewer than 2,000,000 distinct CDR3 sequences, approximately 40% appearing once. Material for sequencing was blood. Receptor source: a human donor in good health. Each CDR3 is given with its conserved first and last residue. Fields, in order: D gene, clone size, CDR3 length, V gene, J gene, CDR3 protein, CDR3 DNA. D genes are given only for firm matches. Where a row states a size, it is once, few, many or the class of an expanded clone; other rows omit it.

TRBD1,few,16,TRBV5-5,TRBJ1-2,CASSPGTGNLNYGYTF,TGTGCCAGCAGCCCCGGGACAGGGAACCTCAACTATGGCTACACCTTC
-,-,14,TRBV4-2,TRBJ2-1,CASSPYNQLDRQFF,TGTGCCAGCAGCCCATATAATCAACTAGACCGGCAGTTCTTC
-,once,19,TRBV7-9,TRBJ2-6,CASSPPRSTSSSGANVRTF,TGTGCCAGCAGCCCTCCTAGGTCTACGTCCAGCTCTGGGGCCAACGTCCGGACTTTC
-,few,13,TRBV5-6,TRBJ2-3,CASSFLGHYTQYF,TGTGCCAGCAGCTTTCTGGGACACTATACGCAGTATTTT
-,few,14,TRBV4-3,TRBJ2-7,CASSHQVMGYEQYF,TGCGCCAGCAGCCACCAAGTTATGGGCTACGAGCAGTACTTC
-,-,14,TRBV12-3/TRBV12-4,TRBJ1-5,CASSNQISNQPQHF,TGTGCCAGTAGTAATCAGATTAGCAATCAGCCCCAGCATTTT
TRBD1,-,19,TRBV12-5,TRBJ2-6,CASGFLLDRARSGANVLTF,TGTGCTAGTGGTTTCCTATTAGACAGGGCCCGCTCTGGGGCCAACGTCCTGACTTTC
-,-,13,TRBV6-5,TRBJ1-1,CASSSDEGTEAFF,TGTGCCAGCAGCTCCGACGAAGGCACTGAAGCTTTCTTT
TRBD2,-,18,TRBV27,TRBJ2-3,CASSPRTSGVLIPDTQYF,TGTGCCAGCAGTCCCAGGACTAGCGGGGTTCTGATTCCAGATACGCAGTATTTT
TRBD1,-,14,TRBV4-3,TRBJ2-3,CASSQNDRGDTQYF,TGCGCCAGCAGCCAAAATGACAGGGGTGATACGCAGTATTTT
-,few,15,TRBV7-2,TRBJ2-5,CASSPGDRYQETQYF,TGTGCCAGCAGCCCAGGCGACAGGTACCAAGAGACCCAGTACTTC